The text below deals with one T cell receptor (beta chain). Its antigen is unknown. Amplified TCR beta CDR3 regions derived from RNA transcripts. The study used the HTBI primer set for a first-round RT-PCR of the TCR CDR3. TCRdb re-analysed the multiplex PCR reads in MiXCR, keeping a single row per CDR3 protein. The data hold more than 500,000 distinct CDR3 sequences, with 40% to 50% observed a single time. Uncontrolled infections, other autoimmune diseases, pregnancy or lactation led to exclusion of patients. This entry is derived from a study of T cells in Graves' hyperthyroidism and ophthalmopathy. Findings and limits, study-wide: Model output signaled ophthalmopathy a median roughly 6 months ahead of onset. Classification by a 13 V-J model distinguished ophthalmopathy from stable hyperthyroidism. Among thyroid clonotypes expanded above 0.001, most also appeared in blood.

This TCR was sampled from an adult woman with Graves' disease, either hyperthyroidism or ophthalmopathy (not recorded which). Input material: peripheral blood or thyroid tissue (not recorded which).

The CDR3 DNA reads as TGCAGCGTTGATACAGGATGGAGCTCTGGAAACACCATATATTTT. It codes for CSVDTGWSSGNTIYF. The chain is built from TRBV29-1 and TRBJ1-3; the D gene is possibly TRBD1 (5 bases). The CDR3 spans 15 residues. Germline loops: CDR1 SQVTM, CDR2 ANQGSEA. V shed 3 bases and J shed 0 bases, with 12 bases lying between them.